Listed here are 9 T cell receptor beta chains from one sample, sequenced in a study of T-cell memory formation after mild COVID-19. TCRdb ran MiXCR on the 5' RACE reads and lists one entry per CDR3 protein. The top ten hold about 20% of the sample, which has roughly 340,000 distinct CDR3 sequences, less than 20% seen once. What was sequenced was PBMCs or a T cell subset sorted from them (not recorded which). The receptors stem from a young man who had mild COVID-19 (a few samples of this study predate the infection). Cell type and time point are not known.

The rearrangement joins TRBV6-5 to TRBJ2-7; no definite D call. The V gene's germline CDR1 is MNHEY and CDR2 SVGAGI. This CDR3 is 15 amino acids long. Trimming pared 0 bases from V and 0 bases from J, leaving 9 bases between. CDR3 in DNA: TGTGCCAGCAGTTACTCAGCGACATACTCCTACGAGCAGTACTTC. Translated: CASSYSATYSYEQYF.

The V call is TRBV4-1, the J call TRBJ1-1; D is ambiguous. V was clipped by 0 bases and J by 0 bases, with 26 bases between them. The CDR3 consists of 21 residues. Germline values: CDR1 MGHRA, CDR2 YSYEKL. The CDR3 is CASSQDNLQDGRLGVNTEAFF. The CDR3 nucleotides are TGCGCCAGCAGCCAAGATAATCTCCAAGATGGGCGGTTGGGTGTGAACACTGAAGCTTTCTTT.

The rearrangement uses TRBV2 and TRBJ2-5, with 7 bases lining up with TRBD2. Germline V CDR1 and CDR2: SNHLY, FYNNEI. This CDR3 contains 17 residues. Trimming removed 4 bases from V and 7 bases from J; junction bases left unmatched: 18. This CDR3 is CASSGVRASGPSGTQYF. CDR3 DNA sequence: TGTGCCAGCAGTGGAGTTCGTGCTAGCGGACCCAGTGGGACCCAGTACTTC.

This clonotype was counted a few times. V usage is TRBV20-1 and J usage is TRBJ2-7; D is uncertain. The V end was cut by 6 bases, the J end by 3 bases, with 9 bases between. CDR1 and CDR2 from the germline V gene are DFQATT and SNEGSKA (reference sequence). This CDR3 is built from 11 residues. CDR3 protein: CSAKGRYEQYF. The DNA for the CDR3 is TGCAGTGCCAAAGGGCGCTACGAGCAGTACTTC.

CDR3 nucleotide sequence: TGCAGCGTTGTAAGTAGCTCGACTGAAGCTTTCTTT. This sequence encodes CSVVSSSTEAFF. The chain has TRBV29-1 and TRBJ1-1; unclear D gene. This CDR3 has 12 amino acids. The germline V gene encodes CDR1 SQVTM and CDR2 ANQGSEA. V lost 4 bases, J lost 5 bases, and 11 bases lay in between.

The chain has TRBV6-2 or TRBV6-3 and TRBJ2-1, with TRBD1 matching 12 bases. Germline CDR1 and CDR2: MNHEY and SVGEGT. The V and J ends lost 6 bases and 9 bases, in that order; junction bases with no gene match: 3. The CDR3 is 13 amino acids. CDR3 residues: CASRGTGGFEQFF. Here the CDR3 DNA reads TGTGCCAGCAGGGGGACAGGGGGCTTTGAGCAGTTCTTC.

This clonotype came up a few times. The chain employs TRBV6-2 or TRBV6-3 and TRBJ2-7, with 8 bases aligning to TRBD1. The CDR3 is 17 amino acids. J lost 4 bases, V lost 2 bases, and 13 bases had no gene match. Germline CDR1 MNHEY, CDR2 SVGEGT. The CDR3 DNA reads TGTGCCAGCAGTTACCCGGGACAGGCTTTCCTTTCTTACGAGCAGTACTTC. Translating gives CASSYPGQAFLSYEQYF.

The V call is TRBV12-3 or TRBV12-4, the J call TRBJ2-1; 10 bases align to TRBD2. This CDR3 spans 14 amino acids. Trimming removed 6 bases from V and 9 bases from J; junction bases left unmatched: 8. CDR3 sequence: CASRRTSGAGEQFF. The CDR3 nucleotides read TGTGCCAGCAGGAGGACTAGCGGAGCCGGTGAGCAGTTCTTC.

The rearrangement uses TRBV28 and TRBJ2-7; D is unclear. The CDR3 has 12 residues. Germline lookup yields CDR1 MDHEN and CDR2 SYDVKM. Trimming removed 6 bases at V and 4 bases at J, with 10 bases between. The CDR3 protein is CASSIGPYEQYV. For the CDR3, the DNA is TGTGCCAGCAGCATCGGACCTTACGAGCAGTACGTC.